This T cell receptor (beta chain) was captured by sequencing in a study of PD-1 blockade in mismatch repair-deficient tumors. This clone appeared a single time. Germline V lookup: CDR1 SEHNR, CDR2 FQNEAQ (reference sequence). The CDR3 totals 19 residues. The ends were cut back, 4 bases at V and 5 bases at J, with 30 bases in the middle. Data came from immunoSEQ multiplex PCR; TCRdb stores just in-frame clones and leaves some out. The sample holds roughly 25,000 clones, 65% to 85% seen once. The chain carries TRBV7-9 and TRBJ2-7, with D perhaps TRBD2 (5 bases). This specimen consisted of peripheral blood, obtained 12 weeks after starting pembrolizumab. The clonotype comes from an adult with mismatch repair-deficient cancer. CDR3 residues: CASSSGIFLSRRQSDEQYF. The CDR3, as DNA: TGTGCCAGCAGCTCGGGGATCTTTCTCTCGAGGAGACAATCCGACGAGCAGTACTTC.